This note documents a single T cell receptor beta chain sequence. Its specificity is not known. The CDR3 length is 12 residues. V was clipped by 1 base and J by 15 bases; unmatched bases: 5. CDR1 LGHNA and CDR2 YSLEER come from the germline V gene. The sample comes from a study of response to subunit inactivated influenza vaccine. Regarding the study as a whole: Researchers suggested that each seasonal influenza vaccination recruits few new T cells.

TCRdb redid the calling of the RT-PCR reads with MiXCR, one entry per CDR3 protein. The sample has fewer than 700,000 distinct CDR3 sequences, 10% to 15% seen once. The sequenced sample was PBMCs from blood, obtained roughly 45 days after vaccination. The TCR was taken from a man aged 50 or older who received an inactivated influenza vaccine. The chain links TRBV4-3 to TRBJ2-1; 8 nucleotides agree with TRBD2. CDR3: CASSQASGSRFF. Here the CDR3 DNA reads TGCGCCAGCAGCCAAGCCAGCGGGAGTCGGTTCTTC.